This T cell receptor (beta chain) was found in a study of neurological immune-mediated disorders. Study-wide results and limits: The expanded clones of different subjects shared no CDR3 amino acid sequences (suggesting private repertoires in all groups).

This CDR3 comprises 17 residues. Trimming stripped 4 bases from V and 3 bases from J, with 18 bases between. CDR1 is SEHNR, CDR2 FQNEAQ, per germline (reference sequence). 5'RACE with 10-nucleotide random UMIs produced the cDNA. From the 5' RACE reads, TCRdb called clonotypes with MiXCR, one entry per CDR3 protein. The sample has 20,000 to 25,000 distinct CDR3 sequences; about 18% are singletons. This clonotype was observed at least ten times. The antigen remains unidentified. The TCR originated in a woman aged 18-35 years with multiple sclerosis. The sequenced sample was CD8+ T cells from blood. The chain combines TRBV7-9 with TRBJ2-2, with TRBD2 as a possible D gene (6 bases). The CDR3 loop reads CASSSTREIRDTGELFF. The CDR3 nucleotides read TGTGCCAGCAGCTCGACTAGAGAAATAAGGGACACCGGGGAGCTGTTTTTT.